These 3 T cell receptor beta chains came from one sample sequenced in a study of blood T cell repertoires in COVID-19. Only in-frame clones appear in the TCRdb table, and some are missing; sequencing was by immunoSEQ multiplex PCR. This table has fewer than 30,000 clones, 80% to 90% appearing once. The sample was peripheral blood. The receptors were sampled from a woman at least 80 years old with COVID-19, enrolled during active disease.

The J gene is TRBJ2-2, the V gene TRBV6-1; 7 positions agree with TRBD1. Germline CDR1 and CDR2: MNHNS and SASEGT. This CDR3 has 16 amino acids. The V segment lost 2 bases and the J segment 2 bases; nucleotides outside the gene matches: 5. The CDR3 sequence is CASSEFPGGNTGELFF. CDR3 coding DNA: TGTGCCAGCAGTGAATTCCCAGGGGGTAACACCGGGGAGCTGTTTTTT.

The chain combines TRBV12-3 or TRBV12-4 with TRBJ2-2; D unresolved. The CDR3 covers 12 residues. V was shortened by 3 bases and J by 6 bases, with 5 bases between the two germline ends. In nucleotides, the CDR3 is TGTGCCAGCAGTTTTCCTGCCGGGGAGCTGTTTTTT. This codes for CASSFPAGELFF.

The chain has TRBV15 and TRBJ2-2; TRBD2 matches 7 bases. With V trimmed by 3 bases and J by 6 bases, 7 bases remained unmatched. CDR3 length: 15 residues. Germline V gene sequence: CDR1 LNHNV, CDR2 YYDKDF (reference sequence). The CDR3 DNA sequence: TGTGCCACCAGCAGCGTATTTGGGAGGGCCGGGGAGCTGTTTTTT. This codes for CATSSVFGRAGELFF.